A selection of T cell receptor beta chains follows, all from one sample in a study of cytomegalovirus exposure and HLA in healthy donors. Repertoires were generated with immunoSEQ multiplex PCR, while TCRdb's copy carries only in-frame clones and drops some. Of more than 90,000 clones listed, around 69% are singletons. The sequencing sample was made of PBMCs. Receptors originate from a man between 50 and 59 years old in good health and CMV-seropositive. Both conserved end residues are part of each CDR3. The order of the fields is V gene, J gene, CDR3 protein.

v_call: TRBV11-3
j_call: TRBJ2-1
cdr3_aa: CASSLALGGANEQFF

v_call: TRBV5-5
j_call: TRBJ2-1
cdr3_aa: CASSSRGPGQSRNEQFF

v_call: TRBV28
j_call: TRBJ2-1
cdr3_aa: CASSLISLREGENNEQFF

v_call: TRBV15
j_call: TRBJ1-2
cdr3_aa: CATSETGGYGYTF

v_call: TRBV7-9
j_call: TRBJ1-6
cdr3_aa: CASSFWTGAPDSPLHF

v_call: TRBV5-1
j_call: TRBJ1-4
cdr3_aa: CASTRDRGRGDEKLFF

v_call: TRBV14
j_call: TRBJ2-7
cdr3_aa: CASSPQDGVEQYF

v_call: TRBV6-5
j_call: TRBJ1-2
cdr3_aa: CASSLPGHRGYTF

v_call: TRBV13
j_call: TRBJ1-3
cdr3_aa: CASSPSWEASGNTIYF

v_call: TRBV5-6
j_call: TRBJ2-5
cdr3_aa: CASSLEDTQETQYF

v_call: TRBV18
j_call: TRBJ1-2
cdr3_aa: CASQDSAGGVYGYTF

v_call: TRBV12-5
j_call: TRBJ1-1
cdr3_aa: CASGLVTGQSEAFF

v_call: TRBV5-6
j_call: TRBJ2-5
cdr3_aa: CASIIFGLALETQYF

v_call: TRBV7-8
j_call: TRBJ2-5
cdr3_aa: CASSLERGLQGETQYF

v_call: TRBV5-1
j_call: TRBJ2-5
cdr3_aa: CASSLTGVGETQYF

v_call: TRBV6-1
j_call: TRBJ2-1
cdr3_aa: CASSEGGGYNEQFF

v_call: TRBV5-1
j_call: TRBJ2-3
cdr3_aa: CASSIRQTDTQYF

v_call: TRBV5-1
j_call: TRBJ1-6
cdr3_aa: CASSFTAGTGLGSPLHF

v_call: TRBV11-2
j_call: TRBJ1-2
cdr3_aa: CASSLGRRDYGYTF

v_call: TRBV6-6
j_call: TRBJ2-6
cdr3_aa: CASRPDYSGANVLTF

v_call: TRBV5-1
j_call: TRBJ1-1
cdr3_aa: CASSLEAGGEAFF

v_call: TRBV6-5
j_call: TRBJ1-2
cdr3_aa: CASSYRGQRNGYTF

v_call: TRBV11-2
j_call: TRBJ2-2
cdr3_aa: CASSLGGVATGELFF

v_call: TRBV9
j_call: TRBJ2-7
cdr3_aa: CASSPGTTYEQYF

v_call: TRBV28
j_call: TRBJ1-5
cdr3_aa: CASTPGSASSRNQPQHF

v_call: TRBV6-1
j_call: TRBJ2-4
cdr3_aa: CASSGARTSGKNIQYF

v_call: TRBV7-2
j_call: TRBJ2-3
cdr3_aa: CASSAKIYTDTQYF

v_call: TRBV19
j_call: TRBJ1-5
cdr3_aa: CASSHSGDSNQPQHF

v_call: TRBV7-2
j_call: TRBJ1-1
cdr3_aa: CASSGGKNTEAFF

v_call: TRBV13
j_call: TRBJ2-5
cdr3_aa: CASSSVGAGGSREQYF

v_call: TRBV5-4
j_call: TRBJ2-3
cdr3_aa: CASRGTSATDTQYF

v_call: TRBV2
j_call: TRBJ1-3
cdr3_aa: CASGGLGYGNTIYF

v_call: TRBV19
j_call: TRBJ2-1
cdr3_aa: CASSIFGSGRSGEQFF

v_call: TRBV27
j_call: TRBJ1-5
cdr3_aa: CASSRSPGQGWNQPQHF

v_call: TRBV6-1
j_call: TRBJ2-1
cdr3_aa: CASSEIRSGEQFF

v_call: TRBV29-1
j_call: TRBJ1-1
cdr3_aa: CSTGGNTEAFF

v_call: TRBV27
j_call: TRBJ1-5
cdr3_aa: CASSLGTGAGRPNQPQHF

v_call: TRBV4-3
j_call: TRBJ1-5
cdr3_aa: CASSQDRGQPQHF

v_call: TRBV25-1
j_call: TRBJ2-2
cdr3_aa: CASSEPGQGNTGELFF

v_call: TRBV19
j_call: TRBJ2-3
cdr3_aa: CASRGRGFSTDTQYF

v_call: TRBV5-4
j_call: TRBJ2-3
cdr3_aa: CASSPSGRVDTQYF

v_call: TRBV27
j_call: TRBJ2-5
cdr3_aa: CASSFGTGGLTQYF

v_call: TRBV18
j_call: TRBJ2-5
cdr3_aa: CASSPLPGVNGIETQYF

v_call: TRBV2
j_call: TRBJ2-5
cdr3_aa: CASSGGGGLETQYF

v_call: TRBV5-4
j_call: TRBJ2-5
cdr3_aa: CASSFEGGETQYF

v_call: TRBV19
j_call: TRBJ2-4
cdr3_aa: CASSIVGRGNIQYF

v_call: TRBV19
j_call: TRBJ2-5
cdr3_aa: CASSIGGGFQETQYF

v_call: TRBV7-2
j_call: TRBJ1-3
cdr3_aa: CASTLVNSGNTIYF

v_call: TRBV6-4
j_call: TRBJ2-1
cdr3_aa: CASSYRWGDNEQFF

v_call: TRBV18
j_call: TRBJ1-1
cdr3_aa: CASSPIQGDVTEAFF

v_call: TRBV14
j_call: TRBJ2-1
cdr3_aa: CASSQGLAGGDEQFF

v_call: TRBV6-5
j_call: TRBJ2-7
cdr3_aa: CASSYSPGQGTAEQYF

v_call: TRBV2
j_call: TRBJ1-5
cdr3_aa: CASSPGQGNLNQPQHF

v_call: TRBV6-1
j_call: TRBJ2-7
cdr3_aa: CASQSGGQYF